The T cell receptor beta chain under discussion was sequenced for a study of CD8 T cells in ankylosing spondylitis. The junction had 6 bases not matched to a gene; V was cut back by 4 bases and J by 7 bases. This CDR3 has 15 residues. Germline CDR1 SGHRS, CDR2 YFSETQ. Whole-study findings and limits: About 8 highly homologous variants made up a TCR beta motif, and this motif appeared characteristic of ankylosing spondylitis blood.

TCRdb recomputed calls from the 5' RACE reads with MiXCR, one row per CDR3 protein. The repertoire holds hundreds of thousands of distinct CDR3 sequences, with approximately 26% as singletons. To note about this clonotype: Its antigen remains unknown.

The TCR comes from a male donor with ankylosing spondylitis. The chain has TRBV5-1 and TRBJ1-6, with 9 positions matching TRBD1. Sequenced sample: blood, either unsorted or a sorted T cell fraction (not recorded which). The CDR3 loop is CASSGTGTGNSPLHF. DNA of the CDR3: TGCGCCAGCAGCGGCACCGGGACAGGGAATTCACCCCTCCACTTT.